These 8 T cell receptor beta chains share one sample of origin, sequenced in a study of blood T cell repertoires in COVID-19. The table came from immunoSEQ multiplex PCR; TCRdb's copy has only in-frame clones and leaves some out. Of fewer than 450,000 clones listed, 88% are singletons. The sample taken for sequencing was PBMCs or T cells enriched from blood (not recorded which). The receptors come from a woman between 18 and 30 years old who had recovered from COVID-19.

The chain has TRBV5-1 and TRBJ2-7; maybe TRBD1 (6 bases). The CDR3 is made up of 13 amino acids. Germline V CDR1 and CDR2: SGHRS, YFSETQ. Trimming took 0 bases from V and 3 from J, leaving 7 bases between them. The CDR3 loop is CASSLEQGYEQYF. CDR3 coding DNA: TGCGCCAGCAGCTTGGAACAGGGCTACGAGCAGTACTTC.

This clone was recorded a few times. The chain recombines TRBV7-2 with TRBJ1-2; TRBD1 matches at 8 bases. The germline V gene encodes CDR1 SGHTA and CDR2 FQGNSA. V was pared by 4 bases and J by 4 bases, with 8 bases of the junction left unmatched. This CDR3 is built from 15 residues. DNA for the CDR3: TGTGCCAGCAGCTGGCGCAGGGGGCAGGGCTATGGCTACACCTTC. Encoded protein: CASSWRRGQGYGYTF. Looking up the rest from reference TRBV7-2 and TRBJ1-2 gives the full variable domain: GAGVSQSPSNKVTEKGKDVELRCDPISGHTALYWYRQSLGQGLEFLIYFQGNSAPDKSGLPSDRFSAERTGGSVSTLTIQRTQQEDSAVYLCASSWRRGQGYGYTFGSGTRLTVV.

The CDR3 DNA sequence: TGTGCCAGCAGCCCAGGGGCTTCTAGCACAGATACGCAGTATTTT. Residues: CASSPGASSTDTQYF. V gene TRBV2 combines with J gene TRBJ2-3; D might be TRBD1 (6 bases). The CDR3 extends over 15 amino acids. The germline V gene encodes CDR1 SNHLY and CDR2 FYNNEI. Trimming left V 6 bases short and J 0 bases short, with 13 bases between.

This sequence joins TRBV7-3 and TRBJ2-1, with D maybe TRBD1 (5 bases). The length of the CDR3 is 11 residues. V lost 4 bases and J lost 7, with 5 bases in between. Germline CDR1 is SGHTA and CDR2 is FQGTGA. For the CDR3, the DNA is TGTGCCAGCAGCTCAGGGAATGAGCAGTTCTTC. Translated, it gives CASSSGNEQFF.

The chain links TRBV11-2 to TRBJ1-1; TRBD1 is a possible D gene (5 bases). This CDR3 is 16 amino acids long. Germline CDR1 is SGHAT and CDR2 is FQNNGV. The V end lost 2 bases, the J end lost 3 bases, and 16 bases lay between the germline ends. CDR3 DNA sequence: TGTGCCAGCAGCTTATCCGGGCCAGGACAAGACACTGAAGCTTTCTTT. It yields the protein CASSLSGPGQDTEAFF.

The CDR3 region has the DNA TGTGCCAGCAGCTTCCAGGGGTTTGGAGAGACCCAGTACTTC. It codes for CASSFQGFGETQYF. The chain links TRBV11-3 to TRBJ2-5; possible D gene TRBD1, 6 bases. CDR3 size: 14 residues. CDR1 and CDR2 from the germline V gene are SGHNT and YENEEA. Trimming shortened V by 3 bases and J by 4 bases, and 12 bases separated the two germline ends.

This chain links TRBV13 with TRBJ1-1; 10 bases fit TRBD1. Germline CDR1 and CDR2: PRHDT and FYEKMQ (reference sequence). V dropped 5 bases and J dropped 4; count of bases not matched to a gene: 10. This CDR3 comprises 16 residues. CDR3 in DNA: TGTGCCAGCAGCCCCCGGACAGGGGGGTTGAGCACTGAAGCTTTCTTT. Translated: CASSPRTGGLSTEAFF. The variable domain in full, with the rest retrieved from reference TRBV13 and TRBJ1-1, is AAGVIQSPRHLIKEKRETATLKCYPIPRHDTVYWYQQGPGQDPQFLISFYEKMQSDKGSIPDRFSAQQFSDYHSELNMSSLELGDSALYFCASSPRTGGLSTEAFFGQGTRLTVV.

This chain uses TRBV30 with TRBJ2-5; 8 bases align to TRBD1. CDR3 length: 18 amino acids. Germline loops: CDR1 GTSNPN, CDR2 SVGIG (reference sequence). After removal of 0 bases from V and 2 bases from J, the junction contained 14 bases not matched to a gene. CDR3 residues: CAWSVPGRGRSGQETQYF. The CDR3 nucleotides are TGTGCCTGGAGTGTACCGGGCAGGGGGCGATCCGGGCAAGAGACCCAGTACTTC. The complete variable domain, with remaining parts taken from reference TRBV30 and TRBJ2-5, reads SQTIHQWPATLVQPVGSPLSLECTVEGTSNPNLYWYRQAAGRGLQLLFYSVGIGQISSEVPQNLSASRPQDRQFILSSKKLLLSDSGFYLCAWSVPGRGRSGQETQYFGPGTRLLVL.